This T cell receptor beta chain derives from a study of post-analysis software for immune sequencing data (dated by TCRdb to between 2014 and 2016). With respect to the entire study: Disease courses on record covered relapsing-remitting, secondary progressive and progressive-relapsing multiple sclerosis, though some patients had no subtype annotation. Patient repertoires were compared against some twelve previously published healthy control repertoires from donors aged about 6 to 26 years. A subset of samples was prepared in parallel using single-end sample barcoding, then pooled and co-amplified after Illumina adapter ligation.

CDR1 and CDR2 are drawn from the germline V gene (reference sequence): LNHDA, SQIVND. V lost 3 bases and J lost 6 bases, and the count of bases not matched to a germline gene is 13. CDR3 length: 17 amino acids, cysteine to phenylalanine. This entry keeps only the CDR3 DNA: 51 bases, framed from base 1. To demonstrate the VDJtools post-analysis software, the study profiled TCR beta repertoires from the peripheral blood of approximately twelve young patients with multiple sclerosis. The patients with multiple sclerosis were children and adolescents between about 6 and 17 years of age. The study at large found these results: Patients showed significantly higher frequencies than controls for five TRBV segments, among them TRBV5-6, TRBV5-1 and TRBV20-1. The multiple sclerosis patient group was slightly younger than the control group. Normalized Chao1 diversity was significantly lower in multiple sclerosis patients than controls, suggesting substantial peripheral T-cell clonal expansion. Strong co-clustering of samples prepared in the same batch was shown by direct clustering with F measure, prompting a batch-effect correction.

The protocol used for the library was PCR. Instrument used: Illumina HiSeq 2500. To reduce PCR and sequencing biases, unique molecular identifiers were incorporated into the TCR beta cDNA libraries. Per 1 to 10 million input T cells, roughly 500,000 cDNA molecules were obtained, such that each molecule approximated one T cell. The same protocol used for the earlier healthy control dataset was applied to prepare and sequence the patient libraries. Within a given batch, samples were prepared together, multiplexed and sequenced on the same HiSeq lane. Per the source publication's procedure: Raw barcoded reads were processed with MIGEC, and single-read molecular identifier groups were discarded before consensus assembly and CDR3 extraction. VDJtools was used for post-analysis of the clonotype tables, and diversity was normalized by down-sampling every dataset to the size of the smallest sample. To correct batch-related cross-sample contamination, repertoire overlap clustering matched CDR3 amino acid sequences but not nucleotide sequences. The public reads were run again by TCRdb, first through fastp at Q25 and then through MiXCR, and only productive beta chains were kept. Each CDR3 protein gets just one entry, which takes the most common genes and DNA from the rows behind it. The V and J calls and clone size are TCRdb's, not the authors'. The sample table lists roughly 570,000 distinct CDR3 sequences, less than 40% of them with a count of one. The biggest ten clones account for 4.5% to 7.5% of the sample.

For this clonotype: Its antigen is still unknown. The input lacks base qualities; no much larger clone sits a single base away.

Source material: blood. The chain is encoded by TRBV19 joined to TRBJ2-4, with 8 bases in between that match TRBD2. This TCR was sampled from a girl aged 2-17 years with multiple sclerosis. The CDR3: CASSIRGGRKGANIQYF. The nucleotides are TGTGCCAGTAGTATCCGGGGGGGAAGGAAGGGTGCAAACATTCAGTACTTC.